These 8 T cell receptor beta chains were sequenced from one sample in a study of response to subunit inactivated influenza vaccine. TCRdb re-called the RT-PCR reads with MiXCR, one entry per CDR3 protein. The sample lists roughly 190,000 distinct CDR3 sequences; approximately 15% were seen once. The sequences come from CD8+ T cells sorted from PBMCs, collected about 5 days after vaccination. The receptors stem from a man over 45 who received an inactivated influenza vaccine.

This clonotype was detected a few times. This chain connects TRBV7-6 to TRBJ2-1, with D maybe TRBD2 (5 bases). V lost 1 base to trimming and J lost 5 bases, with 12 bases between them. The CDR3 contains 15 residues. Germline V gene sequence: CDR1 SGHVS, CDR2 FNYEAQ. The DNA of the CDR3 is TGTGCCAGCAGCTTAGAGGCGGGCAGCCACAATGAGCAGTTCTTC. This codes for CASSLEAGSHNEQFF.

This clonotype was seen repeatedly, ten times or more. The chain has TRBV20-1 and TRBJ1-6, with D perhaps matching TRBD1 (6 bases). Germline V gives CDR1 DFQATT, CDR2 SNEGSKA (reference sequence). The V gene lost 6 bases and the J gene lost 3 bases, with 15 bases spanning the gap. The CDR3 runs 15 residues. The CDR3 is CSAPDRHIYNSPLHF. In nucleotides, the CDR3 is TGCAGTGCCCCAGACAGGCATATCTATAATTCACCCCTCCACTTT.

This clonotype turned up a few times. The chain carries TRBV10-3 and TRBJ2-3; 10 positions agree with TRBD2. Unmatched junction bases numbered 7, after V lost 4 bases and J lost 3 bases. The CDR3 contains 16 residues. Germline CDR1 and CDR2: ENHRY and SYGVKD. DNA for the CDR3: TGTGCCATCAGTGGACTTAGCGGGGGGCCGACAGATACGCAGTATTTT. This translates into CAISGLSGGPTDTQYF.

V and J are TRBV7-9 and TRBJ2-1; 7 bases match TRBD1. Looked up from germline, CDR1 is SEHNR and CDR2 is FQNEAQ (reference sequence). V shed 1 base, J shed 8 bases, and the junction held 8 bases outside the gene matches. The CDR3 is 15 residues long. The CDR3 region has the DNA TGTGCCAGCAGCTTAGAAGGGGGCGCGTGGGATGAGCAGTTCTTC. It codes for CASSLEGGAWDEQFF.

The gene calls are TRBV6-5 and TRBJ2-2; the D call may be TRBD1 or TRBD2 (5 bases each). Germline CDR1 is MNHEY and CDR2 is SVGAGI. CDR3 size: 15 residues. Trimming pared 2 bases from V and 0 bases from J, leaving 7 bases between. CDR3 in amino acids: CASSYGTTNTGELFF. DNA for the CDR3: TGTGCCAGCAGTTACGGGACGACGAACACCGGGGAGCTGTTTTTT.

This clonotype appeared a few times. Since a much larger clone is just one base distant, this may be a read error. DNA of the CDR3: TGTGCCAGCAGCCCCCGACTAGCGGGAGCCTACGAGCAGTACTTC. Its translation is CASSPRLAGAYEQYF. The rearrangement links TRBV7-9 to TRBJ2-7; 12 nucleotides agree with TRBD2. The CDR3 is 15 residues long. Germline V lookup: CDR1 SEHNR, CDR2 FQNEAQ (reference sequence). The J segment lost 2 bases and the V segment lost 5 bases, leaving 4 bases of the junction unmatched.

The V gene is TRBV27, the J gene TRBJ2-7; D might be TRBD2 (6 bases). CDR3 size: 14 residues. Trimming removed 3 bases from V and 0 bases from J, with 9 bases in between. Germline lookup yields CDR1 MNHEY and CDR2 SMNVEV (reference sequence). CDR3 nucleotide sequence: TGTGCCAGCAGTTTGTATAGCGGCTCCTACGAGCAGTACTTC. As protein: CASSLYSGSYEQYF.

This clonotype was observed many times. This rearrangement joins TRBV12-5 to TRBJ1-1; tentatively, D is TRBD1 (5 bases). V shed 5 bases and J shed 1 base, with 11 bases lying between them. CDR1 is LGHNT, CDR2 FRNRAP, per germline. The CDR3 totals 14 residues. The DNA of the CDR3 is TGTGCTAGTGGTGACATGGGGGGGAACACTGAAGCTTTCTTT. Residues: CASGDMGGNTEAFF.